This T cell receptor (beta chain) originates from a study of control samples from healthy donors and cancer patients. V lost 0 bases and J lost 2; bases outside the gene matches: 6. This CDR3 contains 16 residues. Germline V gene sequence: CDR1 SGHRS, CDR2 YFSETQ. The data were produced by immunoSEQ multiplex PCR, yet TCRdb's version contains in-frame clones alone and is incomplete. The repertoire holds more than 50,000 clones, over 75% seen once, with roughly 6% in the top ten. This clone appeared once. Sequencing was done on a sample of blood. This rearrangement joins TRBV5-1 to TRBJ2-7, with 9 bases identical to TRBD2. The TCR originated in a man aged 35 to 55 in good health. The DNA of the CDR3 is TGCGCCAGCAGCTTGGCCCTAGGGACTAGCCCCTACGAGCAGTACTTC. Protein product: CASSLALGTSPYEQYF.